The following is a T cell receptor beta chain sequence with its context. A few counts support this clonotype. This clone's antigen is unknown. Base quality data are lacking; no much larger clone is found one base away. Trimming takes 3 bases from V and 10 bases from J, and the germline ends sit 19 bases apart. Sequences DFQATT (CDR1) and SNEGSKA (CDR2) are obtained from the germline V gene (reference sequence). The CDR3 contains 13 residues, cysteine and phenylalanine counted. The read is trimmed to its CDR3 DNA, 39 bases read in frame from base 1. This record comes from a study of post-analysis software for immune sequencing data (dated by TCRdb to about 2015). About the full investigation: Recorded disease courses included relapsing-remitting, secondary progressive and progressive-relapsing multiple sclerosis, with some patients lacking subtype annotation. The patient repertoires were set against under 12 previously published healthy control repertoires from donors whose ages ranged from roughly 6 to 26 years. A subset of samples was prepared in parallel using single-end sample barcoding, then pooled and co-amplified after Illumina adapter ligation. Points the paper makes about the study in general: Compared with controls, multiple sclerosis patients had significantly lower normalized Chao1 diversity, a finding suggesting substantial peripheral T-cell clonal expansion. Roughly 5 TRBV segments, including TRBV5-6, TRBV5-1 and TRBV20-1, were significantly more frequent in patients than controls. Direct clustering with F measure revealed strong co-clustering of samples prepared in the same batch, which led to a batch-effect correction. The control group was slightly older than the multiple sclerosis patient group.

The library came from PCR. Sequencer: Illumina HiSeq 2500. Unique molecular identifiers were incorporated into TCR beta cDNA libraries to reduce PCR and sequencing biases. Roughly 500,000 cDNA molecules were obtained for every 1 to 10 million input T cells, so each molecule roughly corresponded to one T cell. The patient libraries were prepared and sequenced with the same protocol used for the earlier healthy control dataset. Samples belonging to the same batch were prepared together, multiplexed and sequenced on a shared HiSeq lane. The authors' pipeline ran thus. Raw barcoded reads were processed with MIGEC, and single-read molecular identifier groups were discarded before consensus assembly and CDR3 extraction. VDJtools was used for post-analysis of the clonotype tables, and diversity was normalized by down-sampling every dataset to the size of the smallest sample. In repertoire overlap clustering, CDR3 amino acid sequences, but not nucleotide sequences, were matched to correct batch-related cross-sample contamination. TCRdb passed the public sequencing reads through fastp at Q25 and MiXCR, retaining productive beta sequences. Every entry covers one CDR3 protein and lists the most common genes and DNA from its rows. What appears here as the V and J calls and clone size reflects TCRdb's work, not the paper's. For this sample there are hundreds of thousands of distinct CDR3 sequences; around 53% appear just once. Of the sample, 4% to 5.5% is held by the ten largest clones.

To demonstrate the VDJtools post-analysis software, the study profiled TCR beta repertoires from the peripheral blood of 10 to 15 young patients with multiple sclerosis. The patients with multiple sclerosis were children and adolescents between roughly 6 and 17 years of age. Sequences were obtained from blood. The origin of this receptor is a girl between 5 and 17 years old with multiple sclerosis. The chain couples TRBV20-1 to TRBJ2-7; the D segment may tentatively be TRBD1 or TRBD2, each giving 5 matched bases. The CDR3 amino acid sequence is: CSASTSGTTGQYF. The sequence in DNA is TGCAGTGCTAGCACCTCCGGGACCACCGGTCAGTACTTC.